The T cell receptor beta chain described here comes from a study of CD8 T cells in ankylosing spondylitis (dated by TCRdb to about 2017). Describing the broader study: T cell receptor beta repertoires were profiled in healthy donors and ankylosing spondylitis patients so that disease-linked TCR variants could be found. Peripheral blood was sampled, and synovial fluid was also collected from ankylosing spondylitis patients. The full study cohort was made up of 20 to 25 ankylosing spondylitis patients and around 100 healthy donors.

This clonotype was picked up one time. The antigen it recognizes is unknown. Qualities for individual bases were not recorded, and no much larger clone is one base off. One read alone is a weak basis. These reads were obtained on an Illumina HiSeq 2500. Quantitative 5'-RACE with molecular barcodes was used to prepare TCR beta libraries. As for the authors' bioinformatics: To identify disease-linked TCR variants, a new computational method was used, one built on a probabilistic model of VDJ rearrangement. TCRdb reprocessed the public reads (quality trimming at Q25 with fastp, clone calling with MiXCR) and kept in-frame beta chains. CDR3 protein duplicates are merged, each entry listing the most common genes and DNA. TCRdb, rather than the study authors, made the V and J calls. The sample includes about 150,000 distinct CDR3 sequences, with approximately 44% observed a single time. Of the sample, over 12% falls within the top ten clones.

Synovial fluid samples were matched to blood samples from the same ankylosing spondylitis patients. What the work shows at the level of the full study, not this receptor alone: Some motif variants were previously reported in synovial fluid and blood of reactive arthritis patients, suggesting common disease-initiation mechanisms. In peripheral blood, the disease-linked clones were found at relatively low frequencies and had a CD8+ phenotype. The disease-linked clones were reported as significantly enriched in matched synovial fluid samples from ankylosing spondylitis patients. A TCR beta motif made up of seven or eight highly homologous amino acid variants appeared to be characteristic of blood from ankylosing spondylitis patients.

Germline trimming: 1 base from V, 3 bases from J; junction bases outside gene matches: 3. The germline V gene sets CDR1 to MNHEY and CDR2 to SVGAGI. Including the terminal cysteine and phenylalanine, the CDR3 comprises 14 residues. Of all the DNA, just the CDR3 is kept, 42 bases in frame from base 1. The material sequenced was synovial fluid, either unsorted or a sorted T cell fraction (not recorded which). The V and J genes are TRBV6-5 and TRBJ2-7; 7 central nucleotides agree with TRBD2. The clonotype originates from a male donor with ankylosing spondylitis. Read as DNA, the sequence is TGTGCCAGCAGTTACTTCGGGAGGCACTACGAGCAGTACTTC. Translated, this gives CASSYFGRHYEQYF.